Detailed here is one T cell receptor (beta chain). In its sample, this clonotype was seen a few times. Its specific antigen is unknown. Per-nucleotide qualities are absent, and no much larger clonotype sits a single base away. This sample stems from a study of regulatory T cells in long-lasting Graves disease (dated by TCRdb to the early 2020s). Looking at the study overall: To count as having persistent Graves' disease, a patient had to have received antithyroid drug treatment for over 5 years with TSH receptor autoantibodies remaining persistently positive. Patients with persistent Graves' disease were compared with patients with newly diagnosed Graves' disease using TCR sequencing and RNA sequencing of peripheral blood. A total of roughly 35 samples underwent TCR sequencing: some 13 from persistent and roughly 20 from newly diagnosed Graves' disease patients. Persistent Graves' disease patients in the clinical cohort had taken antithyroid drugs for about 9.7 years on average. The study was conducted in China and was registered as a clinical trial.

The library was obtained by multiplex PCR. Sequenced using an Illumina HiSeq 4000. CDR3 regions were amplified by Arm-PCR with iRepertoire HTBI primers to construct TCR beta libraries. Gel purification was performed on PCR products prior to sequencing. The paper's data handling went like this. A total of roughly 65 TRBV and 14 TRBJ segments were identified across samples and were used for gene usage analysis of CDR3 amino acid clonotypes. COPE and FqMerger were used to merge the filtered high-quality paired reads into contigs. BLAST was used to align contigs to IMGT TRBV, TRBD and TRBJ reference genes, and CDR3 was defined according to IMGT. Any clonotype with a frequency above 0.1% was classified as a highly expanded clone. Shannon entropy served as the measure of repertoire diversity, while the Gini coefficient captured V-J evenness. Clonotypes shared by more than one individual were considered public. TCRdb's own reprocessing of the public reads used fastp at Q25 and MiXCR and kept productive beta chains. CDR3 protein sequences are deduplicated, and each keeps its most common genes and DNA. TCRdb's processing, not the study's, gives the V and J calls here. The sample profile shows 300,000 to 500,000 distinct CDR3 sequences; roughly 20% of them were found once. Less than 25% of the sample is taken by the ten largest.

V sheds 5 bases and J sheds 4 bases, leaving 14 bases between their ends. Including cysteine and phenylalanine, the CDR3 has 13 amino acids. Just CDR3 DNA is preserved here, 39 bases in frame from base 1. From a lookup of the germline V gene, CDR1 and CDR2 are SQVTM and ANQGSEA. Beyond this particular receptor, the publication reports: Sequencing and analysis were restricted to the TCR beta chain. The small sample size was acknowledged by the authors as a limitation that may reduce accuracy. Persistent patients shared more public clonotypes among themselves (under 3,000) than newly diagnosed patients did (more than 850). Peripheral blood alone was examined, since thyroid tissue, which constituted the primary lesion, could not be accessed. Lower TCR Shannon entropy and fewer highly expanded clones were observed in persistent Graves' disease patients than in newly diagnosed patients, which suggested clonal expansion. TRBV28, TRBJ1-2 and TRBJ2-5 were preferentially used in persistent disease, while TRBV20-1 and TRBJ2-1 were favored in newly diagnosed disease.

The meaning of the sample's time point label: persistent/refractory GD, antithyroid drugs over 5 years with positive TRAb. RNA was extracted from PBMCs in TRIzol for both TCR sequencing and RNA sequencing. Graves' disease was diagnosed according to American Thyroid Association guidelines. Patients for the study were recruited at an endocrinology department in Xi'an, China. Each patient gave around 9 milliliters of peripheral blood, collected in an EDTA anticoagulant tube. Ficoll Paque Plus density gradient separation was used to isolate PBMCs, and no additional T cell sorting was done. RNA quality was checked with an Agilent 2100 Bioanalyzer and agarose gel, and concentration with a NanoDrop 2000.

The rearrangement joined TRBV29-1 to TRBJ1-1; a tentative D match to TRBD1 spans 6 bases. The sequenced sample was peripheral blood mononuclear cells (PBMCs), obtained when the disease was refractory, from a patient treated with antithyroid drugs. This TCR derives from a female donor with Graves disease. At the DNA level, the sequence is TGCAGCGTTAATCAGGGGCGTAGCACTGAAGCTTTCTTT. It codes for CSVNQGRSTEAFF.